This T cell receptor (beta chain) came from a study of CD8+ T cells in alopecia areata (dated by TCRdb to 2016 to 2018). Background on the whole study: The treated patients took part in an open-label pilot trial in which moderate-to-severe alopecia areata was treated with oral tofacitinib at 5 to 10 mg twice daily. Patients stayed on tofacitinib for 6 to 18 months and then had 6 months of follow-up off drug so that delayed response and recurrence could be assessed. The SALT score, which quantifies the percentage of affected scalp surface area, was used to measure disease severity in treated patients. To study T cell clonal expansion in alopecia areata, the researchers applied high-throughput TCRbeta sequencing to both the C3H/HeJ mouse model and human patients. In humans, TCRbeta sequencing was performed on scalp tissue and on sorted CD4+ and CD8+ peripheral blood T cells from healthy controls and from patients with patchy or totalis/universalis alopecia areata. Biopsies were taken from tofacitinib-treated patients at baseline and at 4 and 24 weeks of treatment, and a later scalp biopsy was taken in several of the tofacitinib-treated patients. Scalp clonality was compared among normal scalp (n=4), patchy alopecia areata scalp (n=8), and alopecia totalis/universalis scalp (n=8). The RNA source kit depended on sample type: the PAXgene miRNA kit for fixed scalp, the miRNeasy kit for PBMCs, and the RNeasy kit for mouse skin. Amplification of TCRbeta CDR3 regions was done by immunoSEQ multiplex PCR using 35 Vbeta forward primers and 13 Jbeta reverse primers.

As to this clone: Its antigen specificity is not known. The sample holds no much larger clone one base away, and base qualities are not on file.

Library preparation was by the immunoSEQ multiplex PCR assay. RNA was extracted from all samples and reverse transcribed into cDNA as template for TCR sequencing. SuperScript III was used to make first-strand cDNA, primed with a 2:1 mix of oligo-dT and random hexamers. A synthetic immune receptor repertoire was used to gauge amplification bias, and whatever bias remained was removed computationally. As for the authors' bioinformatics: Raw reads were preprocessed to remove errors, and CDR3 was defined by IMGT conventions from the conserved cysteine to phenylalanine. Clonality was computed as 1 minus the Shannon entropy, with the entropy normalized by log2 of the number of productive unique TCRs. Whether each scalp clone was CD4 or CD8 was inferred by checking scalp TCRbeta sequences against the CD4 and CD8 repertoires from sorted blood. TCRdb provides this immuneACCESS table in a form limited to in-frame rearrangements. Some clones are lacking; in checked studies, under half of them reflect an unresolved V gene, and why the rest are absent is not known. V, J and clone size are taken as reported in that table, and D and trimming were inferred from the DNA itself. This sample comprises about 210,000 clones, approximately 67% of them detected only once. Jointly, the top ten make up roughly 1.2% of the sample.

The sample's treatment or condition label, decoded: oral pan-JAK inhibitor, 5-10 mg twice daily. Lesional scalp punch biopsies and peripheral blood were collected from alopecia areata patients. After PBMCs were isolated by density centrifugation and stained for CD3, CD4 and CD8, a FACSAria was used to sort CD4+ and CD8+ T cells. Via the germline V gene, CDR1 is SNHLY and CDR2 FYNNEI. At the junction V is shortened by 2 bases and J by 4 bases, with 14 bases in between. The CDR3 contains 15 residues, cysteine and phenylalanine counted. The retained sequence is limited to the CDR3, 45 bases, with the frame set at the first base. Findings and caveats that apply to the study as a whole: Scalp clonality and the number of expanded CD8+ clones among the top 100 scalp clones were significantly decreased by tofacitinib. Because the treated cohort was small and included a single nonresponder, larger studies are needed to assess links between baseline CD8+ expansion and response. Scalp TCR repertoire analysis is complicated because resident alphabeta T cells in normal human skin are also sequenced, whereas mouse skin is dominated by gammadelta T cells. Higher clonality and more expanded CD8+ clones were observed in lesional scalp than in normal scalp, particularly in alopecia totalis/universalis, a finding suggestive of antigenic drive. TCR sequences shared between patients were less clear than in mice, possibly partly because of HLA diversity in the patient population. During tofacitinib treatment, many expanded lesional clones remained in scalp and blood, and this persistence may partly explain relapse after treatment is stopped.

The receptor chain draws on TRBV2 and TRBJ1-2; too little of a D gene remains to name it. The sample consisted of CD4+ T cells sorted from blood, taken between weeks 43 and 45, from a patient treated with tofacitinib. The clonotype originates from a human donor with alopecia areata. The CDR3 region reads CASSERPGLSYGYTF. The nucleotide sequence reads as follows: TGTGCCAGCAGTGAAAGGCCAGGACTTTCCTATGGCTACACCTTC.